Listed below are T cell receptor beta chains from one sample, sequenced in a study of blood T cell repertoires in COVID-19. TCRdb's copy holds only in-frame clones and misses some; the assay was immunoSEQ multiplex PCR. The repertoire holds around 300,000 clones, with around 85% as singletons. Sequencing was carried out using peripheral blood. The receptors stem from a woman aged 25 to 39 who had recovered from COVID-19. Each CDR3 is given with its conserved first and last residue. Each record gives: V gene, J gene, D gene, clone size, CDR3 protein, CDR3 DNA. The D gene is left open where the match is weak. Where a row states a size, it is once, few, many or the class of an expanded clone; other rows omit it.

V gene: TRBV7-9; J gene: TRBJ2-3; D gene: TRBD1; clone size: few; CDR3 protein: CASSRNTGGDTQYF; CDR3 DNA: TGTGCCAGCAGCCGCAATACAGGGGGGGATACGCAGTATTTT
V gene: TRBV6-8; J gene: TRBJ1-3; D gene: .; clone size: .; CDR3 protein: CATQGNTIYF; CDR3 DNA: TGTGCCACCCAAGGAAACACCATATATTTT
V gene: TRBV19; J gene: TRBJ2-7; D gene: .; clone size: .; CDR3 protein: CASSLAYKYEQYF; CDR3 DNA: TGTGCCAGTAGCCTAGCGTATAAGTACGAGCAGTACTTC
V gene: TRBV5-6; J gene: TRBJ1-1; D gene: .; clone size: .; CDR3 protein: CASSRNSQGQTEAFF; CDR3 DNA: TGTGCCAGCAGCCGCAATTCGCAGGGCCAGACTGAAGCTTTCTTT
V gene: TRBV6-4; J gene: TRBJ2-3; D gene: TRBD2; clone size: .; CDR3 protein: CASSSSGEGDTQYF; CDR3 DNA: TGTGCCAGCAGTTCTAGCGGGGAGGGGGATACGCAGTATTTT
V gene: TRBV27; J gene: TRBJ1-4; D gene: TRBD1; clone size: .; CDR3 protein: CASSPGQGTEKLFF; CDR3 DNA: TGTGCCAGCAGTCCCGGACAGGGGACAGAAAAACTGTTTTTT
V gene: TRBV27; J gene: TRBJ1-1; D gene: .; clone size: .; CDR3 protein: CASSAGWDTEAFF; CDR3 DNA: TGTGCCAGCAGTGCAGGGTGGGACACTGAAGCTTTCTTT
V gene: TRBV5-5; J gene: TRBJ1-2; D gene: TRBD1; clone size: .; CDR3 protein: CASSRDRERGGYTF; CDR3 DNA: TGTGCCAGCAGCCGGGACAGAGAAAGAGGTGGCTACACCTTC
V gene: TRBV2; J gene: TRBJ2-2; D gene: TRBD2; clone size: few; CDR3 protein: CASSEGTASGAGELFF; CDR3 DNA: TGTGCCAGCAGTGAAGGCACCGCGAGCGGGGCCGGGGAGCTGTTTTTT
V gene: TRBV3-1/TRBV3-2; J gene: TRBJ1-2; D gene: TRBD1; clone size: .; CDR3 protein: CASQPGGIGYGYTF; CDR3 DNA: TGTGCCAGCCAGCCAGGGGGCATCGGCTATGGCTACACCTTC
V gene: TRBV9; J gene: TRBJ2-1; D gene: TRBD2; clone size: .; CDR3 protein: CASSSPPTAGSGNEQFF; CDR3 DNA: TGTGCCAGCAGCTCCCCCCCGACAGCGGGATCAGGCAATGAGCAGTTCTTC
V gene: TRBV5-4; J gene: TRBJ2-1; D gene: TRBD1; clone size: .; CDR3 protein: CASSSMGQGDYNEQFF; CDR3 DNA: TGTGCCAGCAGCTCCATGGGACAGGGGGACTACAATGAGCAGTTCTTC
V gene: TRBV7-2; J gene: TRBJ1-1; D gene: .; clone size: few; CDR3 protein: CASSLAAGRSEAFF; CDR3 DNA: TGTGCCAGCAGCTTAGCGGCAGGCCGCTCTGAAGCTTTCTTT
V gene: TRBV28; J gene: TRBJ1-5; D gene: .; clone size: .; CDR3 protein: CASRTGGGVNQPQHF; CDR3 DNA: TGTGCCAGCAGGACCGGAGGGGGGGTCAATCAGCCCCAGCATTTT
V gene: TRBV3-1/TRBV3-2; J gene: TRBJ1-1; D gene: .; clone size: .; CDR3 protein: CASSSTPAGYAEAFF; CDR3 DNA: TGTGCCAGCAGCTCAACCCCGGCAGGGTACGCTGAAGCTTTCTTT
V gene: TRBV2; J gene: TRBJ1-2; D gene: TRBD1; clone size: .; CDR3 protein: CASSDRTGINGYTF; CDR3 DNA: TGTGCCAGCAGTGATCGGACAGGGATAAATGGCTACACCTTC
V gene: TRBV5-4; J gene: TRBJ2-7; D gene: .; clone size: .; CDR3 protein: CASSLGGGSYEQYF; CDR3 DNA: TGTGCCAGCAGCTTAGGGGGGGGGAGCTACGAGCAGTACTTC
V gene: TRBV29-1; J gene: TRBJ2-1; D gene: TRBD2; clone size: .; CDR3 protein: CSVPASGRNYEQFF; CDR3 DNA: TGCAGCGTTCCCGCTAGCGGGAGGAATTATGAGCAGTTCTTC
V gene: TRBV4-2; J gene: TRBJ2-1; D gene: TRBD1; clone size: .; CDR3 protein: CASSRHRDRSYNEQFF; CDR3 DNA: TGTGCCAGCAGCCGCCACCGGGACAGGTCCTACAATGAGCAGTTCTTC
V gene: TRBV3-1/TRBV3-2; J gene: TRBJ2-7; D gene: TRBD2; clone size: .; CDR3 protein: CASSQFPMLAGASYEQYF; CDR3 DNA: TGTGCCAGCAGCCAGTTTCCCATGCTAGCGGGAGCGTCCTACGAGCAGTACTTC
V gene: TRBV5-6; J gene: TRBJ2-5; D gene: .; clone size: .; CDR3 protein: CASSDNQETQYF; CDR3 DNA: TGTGCCAGCAGCGACAACCAAGAGACCCAGTACTTC
V gene: TRBV2; J gene: TRBJ1-5; D gene: TRBD1; clone size: few; CDR3 protein: CASSENRGRSQPQHF; CDR3 DNA: TGTGCCAGCAGTGAAAACAGGGGGCGTAGTCAGCCCCAGCATTTT
V gene: TRBV7-2; J gene: TRBJ1-1; D gene: .; clone size: .; CDR3 protein: CASKLRNTEAFF; CDR3 DNA: TGTGCCAGCAAGCTTCGGAACACTGAAGCTTTCTTT
V gene: TRBV15; J gene: TRBJ2-5; D gene: .; clone size: .; CDR3 protein: CATSLVGGLQETQYF; CDR3 DNA: TGTGCCACCAGTCTGGTCGGGGGTCTCCAAGAGACCCAGTACTTC
V gene: TRBV6-2/TRBV6-3; J gene: TRBJ1-2; D gene: TRBD1; clone size: .; CDR3 protein: CASSSPGQWAGYTF; CDR3 DNA: TGTGCCAGCAGTTCACCGGGACAGTGGGCGGGCTACACCTTC
V gene: TRBV6-5; J gene: TRBJ1-1; D gene: .; clone size: .; CDR3 protein: CASSPNRALTEAFF; CDR3 DNA: TGTGCCAGCAGCCCAAACAGGGCCCTAACTGAAGCTTTCTTT
V gene: TRBV7-2; J gene: TRBJ2-7; D gene: TRBD2; clone size: .; CDR3 protein: CASSAPGLAGGRSSYEQYF; CDR3 DNA: TGTGCCAGCAGCGCGCCGGGACTAGCGGGGGGTCGGAGCTCCTACGAGCAGTACTTC
V gene: TRBV6-1; J gene: TRBJ1-5; D gene: .; clone size: .; CDR3 protein: CASSEASDQPQHF; CDR3 DNA: TGTGCCAGCAGTGAAGCTAGCGATCAGCCCCAGCATTTT
V gene: TRBV18; J gene: TRBJ1-1; D gene: .; clone size: once; CDR3 protein: CASSRVEDRNTEAFF; CDR3 DNA: TGTGCCAGCTCACGGGTTGAGGATCGGAACACTGAAGCTTTCTTT
V gene: TRBV18; J gene: TRBJ2-1; D gene: TRBD2; clone size: .; CDR3 protein: CASSDYTGLDQFF; CDR3 DNA: TGTGCCAGCTCAGATTACACGGGACTAGATCAGTTCTTC
V gene: TRBV27; J gene: TRBJ1-4; D gene: TRBD1; clone size: .; CDR3 protein: CASSTPGQPNEKLFF; CDR3 DNA: TGTGCCAGCAGTACGCCGGGACAGCCAAATGAAAAACTGTTTTTT
V gene: TRBV6-5; J gene: TRBJ1-1; D gene: .; clone size: once; CDR3 protein: CASNQGRNTEAFF; CDR3 DNA: TGTGCCAGCAACCAGGGGAGGAACACTGAAGCTTTCTTT
V gene: TRBV27; J gene: TRBJ2-5; D gene: .; clone size: .; CDR3 protein: CASSLGGVGPVVETQYF; CDR3 DNA: TGTGCCAGCAGTTTGGGGGGAGTTGGCCCAGTTGTGGAGACCCAGTACTTC
V gene: TRBV10-3; J gene: TRBJ2-7; D gene: TRBD2; clone size: few; CDR3 protein: CAISGGLAGDYEQYF; CDR3 DNA: TGTGCCATCAGTGGAGGACTAGCGGGAGACTACGAGCAGTACTTC
V gene: TRBV27; J gene: TRBJ2-7; D gene: .; clone size: .; CDR3 protein: CASSLSGSYEQYF; CDR3 DNA: TGTGCCAGCAGTTTATCCGGGAGCTACGAGCAGTACTTC
V gene: TRBV19; J gene: TRBJ1-1; D gene: .; clone size: .; CDR3 protein: CASTAGGSTEAFF; CDR3 DNA: TGTGCCAGTACCGCGGGTGGTAGCACTGAAGCTTTCTTT
V gene: TRBV7-9; J gene: TRBJ1-1; D gene: .; clone size: .; CDR3 protein: CASSLVVALNTEAFF; CDR3 DNA: TGTGCCAGCAGCTTAGTGGTAGCGCTGAACACTGAAGCTTTCTTT
V gene: TRBV7-2; J gene: TRBJ2-7; D gene: .; clone size: .; CDR3 protein: CASSSPPGLRNGLKQYF; CDR3 DNA: TGTGCCAGCAGCAGCCCACCGGGACTCCGAAACGGATTAAAGCAGTACTTC